This T cell receptor (beta chain) was captured by sequencing in a study of early T cells in non-severe SARS-CoV-2 infection. Unique molecular identifier tags were affixed to discrete cDNA molecules. MiXCR was run by TCRdb on the 5' RACE reads, yielding one entry per CDR3 protein. The repertoire holds tens of thousands of distinct CDR3 sequences, approximately 12% seen once, with 4% to 4.5% in the top ten. CDR1 and CDR2 from the germline V gene are SGHRS and YFSETQ. V was pared by 1 base and J by 2 bases, with 10 bases between. The CDR3 is made up of 14 amino acids. This clonotype was seen many times. The chain is built from TRBV5-1 and TRBJ2-7; D may be TRBD1 (5 bases). The sequence was obtained from an adult who was a healthcare worker with PCR-confirmed SARS-CoV-2 infection or an uninfected control (not recorded which). The source material was whole blood, sampled at baseline. The chain's CDR3 is CASSLNAGTYEQYF. CDR3 nucleotides: TGCGCCAGCAGCTTGAACGCAGGGACCTACGAGCAGTACTTC.